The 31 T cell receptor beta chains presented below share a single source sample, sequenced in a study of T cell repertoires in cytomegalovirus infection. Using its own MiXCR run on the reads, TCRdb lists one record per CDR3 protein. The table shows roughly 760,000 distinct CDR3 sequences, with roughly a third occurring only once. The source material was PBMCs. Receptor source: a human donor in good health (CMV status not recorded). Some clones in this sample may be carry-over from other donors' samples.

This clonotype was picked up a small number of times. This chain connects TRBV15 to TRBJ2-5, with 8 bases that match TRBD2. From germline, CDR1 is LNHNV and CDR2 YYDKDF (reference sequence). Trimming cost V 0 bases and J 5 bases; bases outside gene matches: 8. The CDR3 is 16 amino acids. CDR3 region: CATSRDLSGSAETQYF. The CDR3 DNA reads TGTGCCACCAGCAGAGATCTCAGCGGGAGTGCGGAGACCCAGTACTTC.

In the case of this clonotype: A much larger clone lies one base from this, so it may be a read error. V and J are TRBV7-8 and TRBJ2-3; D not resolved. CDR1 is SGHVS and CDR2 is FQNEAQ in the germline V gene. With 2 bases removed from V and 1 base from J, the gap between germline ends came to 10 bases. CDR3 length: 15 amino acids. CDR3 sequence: CASSLFRTGTDTQYF. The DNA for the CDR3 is TGTGCCAGCAGCTTATTTAGGACCGGCACAGATACGCAGTATTTT. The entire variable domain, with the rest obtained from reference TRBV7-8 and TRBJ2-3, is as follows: GAGVSQSPRYKVAKRGQDVALRCDPISGHVSLFWYQQALGQGPEFLTYFQNEAQLDKSGLPSDRFFAERPEGSVSTLKIQRTQQEDSAVYLCASSLFRTGTDTQYFGPGTRLTVL.

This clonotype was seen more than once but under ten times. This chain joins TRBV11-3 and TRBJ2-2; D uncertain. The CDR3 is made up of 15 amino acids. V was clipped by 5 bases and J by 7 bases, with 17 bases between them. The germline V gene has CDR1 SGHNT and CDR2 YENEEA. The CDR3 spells CASSPLAAANGELFF. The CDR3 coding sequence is TGTGCCAGCAGCCCCCTGGCGGCCGCAAACGGGGAGCTGTTTTTT.

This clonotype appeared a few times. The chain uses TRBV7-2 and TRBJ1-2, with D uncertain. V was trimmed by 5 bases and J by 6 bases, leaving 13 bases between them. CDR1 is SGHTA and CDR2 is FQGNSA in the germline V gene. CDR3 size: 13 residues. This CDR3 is CASSAFPLNGYTF. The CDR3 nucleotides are TGTGCCAGCAGCGCATTCCCTTTGAATGGCTACACCTTC.

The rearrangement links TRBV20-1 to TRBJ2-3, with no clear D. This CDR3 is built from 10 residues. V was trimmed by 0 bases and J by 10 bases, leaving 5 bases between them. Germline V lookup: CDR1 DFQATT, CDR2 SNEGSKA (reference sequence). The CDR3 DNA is TGCAGTGCTAGAGATCGGCCGCAGTATTTT. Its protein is CSARDRPQYF.

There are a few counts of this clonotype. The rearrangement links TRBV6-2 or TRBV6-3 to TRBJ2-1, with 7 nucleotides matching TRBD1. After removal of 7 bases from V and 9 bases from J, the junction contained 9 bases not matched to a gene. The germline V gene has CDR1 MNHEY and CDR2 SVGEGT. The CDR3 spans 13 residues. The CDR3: CASTKPGGGEQFF. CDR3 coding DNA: TGTGCCAGCACCAAACCAGGGGGTGGTGAGCAGTTCTTC.

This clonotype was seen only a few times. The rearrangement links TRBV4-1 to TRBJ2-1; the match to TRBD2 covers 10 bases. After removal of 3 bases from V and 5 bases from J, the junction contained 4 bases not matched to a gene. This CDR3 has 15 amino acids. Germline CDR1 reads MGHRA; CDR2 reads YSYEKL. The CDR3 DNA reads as TGCGCCAGCAGCCAGCTAGCGGGAGCCCACAATGAGCAGTTCTTC. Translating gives CASSQLAGAHNEQFF.

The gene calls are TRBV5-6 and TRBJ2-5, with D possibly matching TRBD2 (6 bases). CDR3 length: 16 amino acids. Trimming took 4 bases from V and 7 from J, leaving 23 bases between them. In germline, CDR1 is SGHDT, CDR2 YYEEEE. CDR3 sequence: CASSGRRGEQIGTQYF. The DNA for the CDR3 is TGTGCCAGCAGCGGGAGGCGCGGGGAACAGATCGGGACCCAGTACTTC.

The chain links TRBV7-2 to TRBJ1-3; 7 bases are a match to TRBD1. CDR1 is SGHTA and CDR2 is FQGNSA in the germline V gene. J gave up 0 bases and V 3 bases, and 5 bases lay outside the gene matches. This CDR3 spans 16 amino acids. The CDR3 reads CASSLSGGYSGNTIYF. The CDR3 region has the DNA TGTGCCAGCAGCTTGTCAGGGGGTTACTCTGGAAACACCATATATTTT.

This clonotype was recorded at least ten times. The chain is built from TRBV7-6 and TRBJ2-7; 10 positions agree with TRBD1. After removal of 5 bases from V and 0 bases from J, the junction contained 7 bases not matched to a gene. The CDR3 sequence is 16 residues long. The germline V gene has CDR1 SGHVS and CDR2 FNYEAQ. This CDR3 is CASSPGQGFFSYEQYF. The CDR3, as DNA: TGTGCCAGCAGCCCGGGACAGGGGTTCTTCTCCTACGAGCAGTACTTC.

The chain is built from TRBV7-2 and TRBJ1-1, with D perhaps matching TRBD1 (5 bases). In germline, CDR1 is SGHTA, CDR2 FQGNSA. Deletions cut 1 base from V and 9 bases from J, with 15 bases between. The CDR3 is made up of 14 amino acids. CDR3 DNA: TGTGCCAGCAGCTTAGAACGACAGAAGGGCAAAGCTTTCTTT. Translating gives CASSLERQKGKAFF.

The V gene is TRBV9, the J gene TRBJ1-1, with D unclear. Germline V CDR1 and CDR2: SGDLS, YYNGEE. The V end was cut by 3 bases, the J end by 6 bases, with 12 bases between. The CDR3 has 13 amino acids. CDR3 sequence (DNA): TGTGCCAGCAGCGCCTCCGATTTCGCTGAAGCTTTCTTT. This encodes CASSASDFAEAFF.

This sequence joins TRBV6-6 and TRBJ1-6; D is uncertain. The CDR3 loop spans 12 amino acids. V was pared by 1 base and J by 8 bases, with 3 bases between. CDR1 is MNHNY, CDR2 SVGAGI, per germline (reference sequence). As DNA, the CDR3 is TGTGCCAGCAGTTACTTGGATTCACCCCTCCACTTT. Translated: CASSYLDSPLHF.

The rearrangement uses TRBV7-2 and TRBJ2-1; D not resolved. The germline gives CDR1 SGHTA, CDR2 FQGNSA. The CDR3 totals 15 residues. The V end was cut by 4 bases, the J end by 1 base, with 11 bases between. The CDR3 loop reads CASSYDLGSYNEQFF. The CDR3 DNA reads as TGTGCCAGCAGCTACGACTTGGGGTCCTACAATGAGCAGTTCTTC. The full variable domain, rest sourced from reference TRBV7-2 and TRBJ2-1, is GAGVSQSPSNKVTEKGKDVELRCDPISGHTALYWYRQSLGQGLEFLIYFQGNSAPDKSGLPSDRFSAERTGGSVSTLTIQRTQQEDSAVYLCASSYDLGSYNEQFFGPGTRLTVL.

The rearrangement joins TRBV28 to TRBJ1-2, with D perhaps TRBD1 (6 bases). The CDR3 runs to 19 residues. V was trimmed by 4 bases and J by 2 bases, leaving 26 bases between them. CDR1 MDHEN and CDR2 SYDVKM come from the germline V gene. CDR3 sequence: CASSSQRGGGGGENYGYTF. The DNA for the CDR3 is TGTGCCAGCAGTTCCCAGAGGGGGGGAGGTGGAGGAGAGAACTATGGCTACACCTTC.

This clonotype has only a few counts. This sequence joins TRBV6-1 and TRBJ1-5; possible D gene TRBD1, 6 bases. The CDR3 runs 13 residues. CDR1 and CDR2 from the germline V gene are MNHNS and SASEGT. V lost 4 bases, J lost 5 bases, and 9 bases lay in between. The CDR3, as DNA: TGTGCCAGCAGTGTCACAGGGTATCAGCCCCAGCATTTT. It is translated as CASSVTGYQPQHF.

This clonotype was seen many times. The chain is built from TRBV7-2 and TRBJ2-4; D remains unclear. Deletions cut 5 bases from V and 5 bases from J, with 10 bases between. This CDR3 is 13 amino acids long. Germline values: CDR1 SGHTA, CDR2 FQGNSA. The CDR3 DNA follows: TGTGCCAGCAGCCCCCGAGGCGAAAACATTCAGTACTTC. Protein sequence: CASSPRGENIQYF.

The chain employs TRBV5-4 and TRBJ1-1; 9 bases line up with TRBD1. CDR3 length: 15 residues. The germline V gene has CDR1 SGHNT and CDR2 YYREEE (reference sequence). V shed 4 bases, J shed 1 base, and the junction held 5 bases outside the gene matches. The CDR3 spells CASSPGQGRNTEAFF. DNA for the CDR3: TGTGCCAGCAGCCCGGGACAGGGAAGGAACACTGAAGCTTTCTTT. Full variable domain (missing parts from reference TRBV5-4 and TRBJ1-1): ETGVTQSPTHLIKTRGQQVTLRCSSQSGHNTVSWYQQALGQGPQFIFQYYREEENGRGNFPPRFSGLQFPNYSSELNVNALELDDSALYLCASSPGQGRNTEAFFGQGTRLTVV.

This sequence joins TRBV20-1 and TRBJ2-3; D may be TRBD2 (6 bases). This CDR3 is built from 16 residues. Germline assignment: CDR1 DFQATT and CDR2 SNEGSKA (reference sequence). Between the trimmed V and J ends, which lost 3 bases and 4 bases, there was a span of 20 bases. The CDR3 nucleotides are TGCAGTGCTAGTACGAATGAAGGGCGGGAAGCAGATACGCAGTATTTT. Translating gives CSASTNEGREADTQYF.

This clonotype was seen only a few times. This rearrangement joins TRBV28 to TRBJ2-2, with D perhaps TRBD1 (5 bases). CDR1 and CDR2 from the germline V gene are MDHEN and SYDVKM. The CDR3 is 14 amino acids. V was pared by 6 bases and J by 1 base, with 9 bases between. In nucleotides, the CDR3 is TGTGCCAGCAGGACAGCGAAGAACACCGGGGAGCTGTTTTTT. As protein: CASRTAKNTGELFF.

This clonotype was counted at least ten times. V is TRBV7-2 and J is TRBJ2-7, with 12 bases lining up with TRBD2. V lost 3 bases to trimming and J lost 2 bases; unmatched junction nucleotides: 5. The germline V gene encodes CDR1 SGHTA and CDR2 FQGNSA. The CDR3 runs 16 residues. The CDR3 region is CASSFPSSGRAYEQYF. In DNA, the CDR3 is TGTGCCAGCAGCTTTCCGTCTAGCGGGAGGGCCTACGAGCAGTACTTC. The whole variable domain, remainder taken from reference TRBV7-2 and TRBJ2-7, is GAGVSQSPSNKVTEKGKDVELRCDPISGHTALYWYRQSLGQGLEFLIYFQGNSAPDKSGLPSDRFSAERTGGSVSTLTIQRTQQEDSAVYLCASSFPSSGRAYEQYFGPGTRLTVT.

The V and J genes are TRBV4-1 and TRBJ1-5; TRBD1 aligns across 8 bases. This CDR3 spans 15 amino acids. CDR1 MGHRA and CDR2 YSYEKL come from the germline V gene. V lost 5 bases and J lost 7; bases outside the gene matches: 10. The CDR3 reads CASSGYQGARQPQHF. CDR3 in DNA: TGCGCCAGCAGCGGATACCAGGGGGCACGGCAGCCCCAGCATTTT.

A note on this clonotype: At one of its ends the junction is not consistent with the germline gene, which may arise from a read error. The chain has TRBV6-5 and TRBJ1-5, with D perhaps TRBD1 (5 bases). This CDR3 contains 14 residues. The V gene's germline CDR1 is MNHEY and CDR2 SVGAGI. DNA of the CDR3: TGTGCCAGCAGTCCGGGACTGGGGAATCAGCCCAAGCATTTT. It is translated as CASSPGLGNQPKHF.

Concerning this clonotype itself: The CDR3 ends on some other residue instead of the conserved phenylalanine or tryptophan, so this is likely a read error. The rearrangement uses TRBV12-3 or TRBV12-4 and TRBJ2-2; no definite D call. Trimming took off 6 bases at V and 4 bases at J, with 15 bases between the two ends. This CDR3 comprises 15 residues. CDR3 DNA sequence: TGTGCCAGCAGGCGCCTTACAGCCACCACCGGGGAGCTGTTTTCT. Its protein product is CASRRLTATTGELFS.

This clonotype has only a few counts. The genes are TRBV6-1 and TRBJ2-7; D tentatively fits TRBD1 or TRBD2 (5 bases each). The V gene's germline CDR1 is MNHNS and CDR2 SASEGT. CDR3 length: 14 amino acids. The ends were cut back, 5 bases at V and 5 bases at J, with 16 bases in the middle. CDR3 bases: TGTGCCAGCAGTACGTCCGGGACGAAGGACGAGCAGTACTTC. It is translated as CASSTSGTKDEQYF.

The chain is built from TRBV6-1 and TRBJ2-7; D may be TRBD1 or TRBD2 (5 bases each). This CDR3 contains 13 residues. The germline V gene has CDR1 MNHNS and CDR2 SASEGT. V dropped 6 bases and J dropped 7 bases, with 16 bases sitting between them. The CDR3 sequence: CASSPTRGLEQYF. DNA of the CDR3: TGTGCCAGCAGCCCCACGAGGGGTTTAGAGCAGTACTTC.

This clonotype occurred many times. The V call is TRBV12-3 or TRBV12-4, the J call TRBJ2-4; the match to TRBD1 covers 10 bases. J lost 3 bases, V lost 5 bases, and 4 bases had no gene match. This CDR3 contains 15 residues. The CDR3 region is CASSLRDRGKNIQYF. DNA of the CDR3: TGTGCCAGCAGTCTACGGGACAGGGGCAAAAACATTCAGTACTTC.

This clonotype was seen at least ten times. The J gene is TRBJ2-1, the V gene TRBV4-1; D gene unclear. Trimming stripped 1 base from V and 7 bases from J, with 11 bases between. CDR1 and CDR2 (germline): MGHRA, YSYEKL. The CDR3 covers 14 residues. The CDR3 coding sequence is TGCGCCAGCAGCCAAGCCTCTAGGGCAAATGAGCAGTTCTTC. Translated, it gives CASSQASRANEQFF.

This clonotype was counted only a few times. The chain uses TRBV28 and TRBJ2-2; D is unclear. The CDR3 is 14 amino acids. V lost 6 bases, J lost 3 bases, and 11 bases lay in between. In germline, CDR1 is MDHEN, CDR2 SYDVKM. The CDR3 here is CASSTRADTGELFF. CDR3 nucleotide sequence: TGTGCCAGCAGCACAAGGGCGGACACCGGGGAGCTGTTTTTT.

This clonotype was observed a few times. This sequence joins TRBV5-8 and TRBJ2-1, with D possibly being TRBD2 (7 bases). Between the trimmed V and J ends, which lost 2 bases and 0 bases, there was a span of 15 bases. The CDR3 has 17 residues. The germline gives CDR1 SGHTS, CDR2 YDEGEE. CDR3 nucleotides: TGTGCCAGCAGCTTCGGACTAGACAGGAGCTCCTACAATGAGCAGTTCTTC. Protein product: CASSFGLDRSSYNEQFF.

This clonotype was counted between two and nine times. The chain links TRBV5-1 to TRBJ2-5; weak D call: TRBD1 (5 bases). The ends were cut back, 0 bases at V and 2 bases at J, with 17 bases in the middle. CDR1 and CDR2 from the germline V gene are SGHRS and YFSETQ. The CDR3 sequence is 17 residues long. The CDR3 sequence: CASSLAGVGHFQETQYF. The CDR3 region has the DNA TGCGCCAGCAGCTTGGCCGGTGTGGGGCACTTTCAAGAGACCCAGTACTTC.